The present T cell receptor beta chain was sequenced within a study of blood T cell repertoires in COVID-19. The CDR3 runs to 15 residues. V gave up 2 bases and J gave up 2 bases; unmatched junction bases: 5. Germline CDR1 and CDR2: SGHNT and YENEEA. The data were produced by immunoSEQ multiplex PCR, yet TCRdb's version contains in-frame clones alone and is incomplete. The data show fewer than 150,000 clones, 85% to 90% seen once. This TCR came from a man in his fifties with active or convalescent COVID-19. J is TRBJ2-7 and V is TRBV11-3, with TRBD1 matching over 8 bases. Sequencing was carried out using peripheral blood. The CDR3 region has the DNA TGTGCCAGCAGCTTACGGACAGGGATCCCCTACGAGCAGTACTTC. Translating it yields CASSLRTGIPYEQYF. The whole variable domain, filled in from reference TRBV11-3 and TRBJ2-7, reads EAGVVQSPRYKIIEKKQPVAFWCNPISGHNTLYWYLQNLGQGPELLIRYENEEAVDDSQLPKDRFSAERLKGVDSTLKIQPAELGDSAVYLCASSLRTGIPYEQYFGPGTRLTVT.